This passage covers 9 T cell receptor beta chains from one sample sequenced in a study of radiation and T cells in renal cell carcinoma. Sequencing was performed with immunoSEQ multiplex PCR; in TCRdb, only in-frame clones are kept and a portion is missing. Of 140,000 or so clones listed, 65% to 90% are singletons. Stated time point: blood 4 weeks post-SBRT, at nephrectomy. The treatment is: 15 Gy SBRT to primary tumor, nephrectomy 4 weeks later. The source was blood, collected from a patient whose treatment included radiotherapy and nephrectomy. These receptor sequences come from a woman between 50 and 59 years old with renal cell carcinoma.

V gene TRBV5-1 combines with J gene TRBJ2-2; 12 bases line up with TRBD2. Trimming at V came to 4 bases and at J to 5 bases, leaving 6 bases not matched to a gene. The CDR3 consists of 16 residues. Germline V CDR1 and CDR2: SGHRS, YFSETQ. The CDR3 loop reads CASSSTGTSGTGELFF. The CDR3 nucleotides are TGCGCCAGCAGCAGTACCGGGACTAGCGGGACCGGGGAGCTGTTTTTT.

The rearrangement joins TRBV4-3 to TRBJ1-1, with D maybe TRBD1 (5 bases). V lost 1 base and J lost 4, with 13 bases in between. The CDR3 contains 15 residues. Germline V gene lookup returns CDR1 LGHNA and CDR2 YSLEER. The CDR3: CASSQGTSRGTEAFF. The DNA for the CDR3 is TGCGCCAGCAGCCAAGGGACCTCAAGGGGCACTGAAGCTTTCTTT.

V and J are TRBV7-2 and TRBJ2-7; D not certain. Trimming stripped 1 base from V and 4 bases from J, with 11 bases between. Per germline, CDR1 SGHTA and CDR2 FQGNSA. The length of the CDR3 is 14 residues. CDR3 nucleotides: TGTGCCAGCAGCTTAGGATACGAATCATACGAGCAGTACTTC. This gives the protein CASSLGYESYEQYF.

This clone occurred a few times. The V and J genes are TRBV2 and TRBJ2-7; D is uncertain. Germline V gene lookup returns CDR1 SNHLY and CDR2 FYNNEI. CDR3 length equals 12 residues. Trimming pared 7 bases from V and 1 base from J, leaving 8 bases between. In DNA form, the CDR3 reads TGTGCCAGCACTGGGGATTCCTACGAGCAGTACTTC. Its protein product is CASTGDSYEQYF.

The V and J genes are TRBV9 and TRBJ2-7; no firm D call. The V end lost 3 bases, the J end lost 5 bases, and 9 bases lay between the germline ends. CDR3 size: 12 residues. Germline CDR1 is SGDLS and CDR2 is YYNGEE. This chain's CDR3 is CASSGMSNEQYF. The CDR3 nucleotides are TGTGCCAGCAGCGGGATGTCCAACGAGCAGTACTTC.

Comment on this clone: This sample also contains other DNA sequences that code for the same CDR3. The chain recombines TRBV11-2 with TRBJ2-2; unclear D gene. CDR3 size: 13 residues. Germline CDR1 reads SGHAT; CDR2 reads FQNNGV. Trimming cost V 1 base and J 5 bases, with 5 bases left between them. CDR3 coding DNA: TGTGCCAGCAGCTTAGTGAGGACCGGGGAGCTGTTTTTT. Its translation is CASSLVRTGELFF.

The chain's CDR3 is CASRKATSYNEQFF. CDR3 nucleotide sequence: TGTGCCAGCCGTAAAGCGACCTCCTACAATGAGCAGTTCTTC. The V call is TRBV9, the J call TRBJ2-1; no clear D. In germline, CDR1 is SGDLS, CDR2 YYNGEE. The CDR3 is 14 amino acids. The V end lost 7 bases, the J end lost 0 bases, and 11 bases lay between the germline ends.

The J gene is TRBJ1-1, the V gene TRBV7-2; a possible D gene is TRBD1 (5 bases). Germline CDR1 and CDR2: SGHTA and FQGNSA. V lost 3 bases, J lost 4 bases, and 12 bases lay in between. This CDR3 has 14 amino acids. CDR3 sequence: CASSFASGGTEAFF. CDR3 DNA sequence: TGTGCCAGCAGCTTCGCTTCCGGGGGCACTGAAGCTTTCTTT.

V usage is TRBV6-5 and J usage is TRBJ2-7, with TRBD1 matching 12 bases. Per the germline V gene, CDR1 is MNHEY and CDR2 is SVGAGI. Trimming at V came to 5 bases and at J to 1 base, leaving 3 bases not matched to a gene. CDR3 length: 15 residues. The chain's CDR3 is CASSPGQGASYEQYF. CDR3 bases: TGTGCCAGCAGTCCGGGACAGGGGGCTTCCTACGAGCAGTACTTC.